Below, 6 T cell receptor beta chains from the same sample are listed, as sequenced in a study of cytomegalovirus exposure and HLA in healthy donors. In the PCR, 60 Vbeta and 13 Jbeta primers were used. The protocol was immunoSEQ multiplex PCR, while the TCRdb copy is restricted to in-frame clones and leaves out a portion. This sample's table reports 120,000 to 150,000 clones. Sequenced sample: PBMCs. The source is a woman between 45 and 65 years old in good health and CMV-seronegative.

The chain links TRBV6-6 to TRBJ2-1, with 8 bases aligning to TRBD1. Germline trimming cut 5 bases from V and 4 bases from J; bases unmatched to any gene: 7. Germline lookup yields CDR1 MNHNY and CDR2 SVGAGI (reference sequence). The CDR3 length is 15 residues. CDR3 DNA: TGTGCCAGCAGTCCCGGGACAGGCGATTACAATGAGCAGTTCTTC. It encodes CASSPGTGDYNEQFF.

A remark on this clone: The same CDR3 is also encoded by other DNA sequences in this sample. The chain combines TRBV7-7 with TRBJ2-5; a weak D match, TRBD1 (5 bases). The CDR3 covers 15 residues. The V and J ends lost 3 bases and 3 bases respectively, with 14 bases between them. Germline CDR1 SSHAT, CDR2 FNYEAQ (reference sequence). CDR3: CASSFGQGWEETQYF. Written as DNA, the CDR3 is TGTGCCAGCAGCTTTGGGCAGGGATGGGAAGAGACCCAGTACTTC.

Concerning this clone: Other DNA sequences from this sample encode an identical CDR3 as well. The CDR3 spells CASSEQGTNEKLFF. CDR3 bases: TGTGCCAGCAGTGAACAGGGCACTAATGAAAAACTGTTTTTT. The chain employs TRBV2 and TRBJ1-4, with D possibly matching TRBD1 (5 bases). CDR1 and CDR2 (germline): SNHLY, FYNNEI. This CDR3 contains 14 residues. The germline V and J ends were trimmed by 2 bases and 2 bases, with 6 bases remaining between them.

J is TRBJ2-3 and V is TRBV5-4; TRBD2 agrees at 8 bases. The CDR3 runs 17 residues. Germline values: CDR1 SGHNT, CDR2 YYREEE (reference sequence). V trimming: 4 bases; J trimming: 4 bases; junction bases outside the gene matches: 14. The CDR3 DNA sequence: TGTGCCAGCAGCCTAGGCGGAACTAGCGGAATCTCAGATACGCAGTATTTT. Residues: CASSLGGTSGISDTQYF.

The rearrangement links TRBV4-1 to TRBJ2-1, with 10 nucleotides matching TRBD1. The V gene's germline CDR1 is MGHRA and CDR2 YSYEKL. This CDR3 spans 18 amino acids. Germline trimming cut 4 bases from V and 4 bases from J; bases unmatched to any gene: 13. The CDR3 DNA sequence: TGCGCCAGCAGCCCCCTGGGACAGGGGCCAATGTTTTACAATGAGCAGTTCTTC. Protein sequence: CASSPLGQGPMFYNEQFF.

V usage is TRBV19 and J usage is TRBJ1-5, with D tentatively TRBD1 (6 bases). Germline V gene data show CDR1 as LNHDA and CDR2 as SQIVND (reference sequence). The ends were cut back, 0 bases at V and 4 bases at J, with 16 bases in the middle. The CDR3 loop spans 17 amino acids. The chain's CDR3 is CASSIEVTGGLNQPQHF. CDR3 DNA sequence: TGTGCCAGTAGTATAGAAGTAACCGGGGGGCTTAATCAGCCCCAGCATTTT.